The TCR beta chain described here comes from a study of blood T cell repertoires in COVID-19. Germline CDR1 and CDR2: SGHDN and FVKESK. The CDR3 has 15 residues. The V end was cut by 0 bases, the J end by 0 bases, with 9 bases between. In the study's own analysis: Amplification from reference gene primers served as the basis for estimated nucleated cell counts. The data were produced by immunoSEQ multiplex PCR, yet TCRdb's version contains in-frame clones alone and is incomplete. V and J calls and clone size follow that table, whereas D and trimming were derived from the DNA. Of fewer than 80,000 clones detected, 85% to 90% appear once; the ten largest clones hold over 20%.

V is TRBV14 and J is TRBJ2-7; tentative D call: TRBD2 (5 bases). The receptor was derived from a woman between 50 and 59 years old with active or convalescent COVID-19. The sequencing input was peripheral blood. The CDR3 spells CASSQDGLLSYEQYF. In nucleotides, the CDR3 is TGTGCCAGCAGCCAAGATGGACTCCTCTCCTACGAGCAGTACTTC.